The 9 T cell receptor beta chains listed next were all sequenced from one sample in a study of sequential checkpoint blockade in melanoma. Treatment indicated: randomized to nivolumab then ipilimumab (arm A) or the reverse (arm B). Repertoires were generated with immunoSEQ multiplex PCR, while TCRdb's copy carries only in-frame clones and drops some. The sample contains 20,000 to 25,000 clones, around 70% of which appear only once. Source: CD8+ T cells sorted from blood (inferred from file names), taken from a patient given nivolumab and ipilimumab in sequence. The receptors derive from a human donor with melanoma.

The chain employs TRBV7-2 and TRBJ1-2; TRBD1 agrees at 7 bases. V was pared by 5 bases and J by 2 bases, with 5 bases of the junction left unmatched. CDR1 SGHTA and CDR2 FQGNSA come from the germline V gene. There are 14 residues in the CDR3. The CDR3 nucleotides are TGTGCCAGCAGCCAGACAGGGTGGAACTATGGCTACACCTTC. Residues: CASSQTGWNYGYTF.

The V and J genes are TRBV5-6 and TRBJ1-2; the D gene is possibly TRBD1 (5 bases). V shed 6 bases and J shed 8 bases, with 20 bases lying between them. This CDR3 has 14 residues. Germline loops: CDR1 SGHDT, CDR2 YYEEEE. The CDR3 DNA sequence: TGTGCCAGCATCCTGTTAAGAGGGGAGGGCGGCTACACCTTC. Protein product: CASILLRGEGGYTF.

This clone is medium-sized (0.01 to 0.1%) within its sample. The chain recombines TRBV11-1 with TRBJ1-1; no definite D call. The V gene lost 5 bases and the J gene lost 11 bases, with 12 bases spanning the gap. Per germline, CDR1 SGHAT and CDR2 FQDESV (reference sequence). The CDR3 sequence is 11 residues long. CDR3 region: CASSQRRLAFF. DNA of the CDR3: TGTGCCAGCAGCCAGAGGCGGTTGGCTTTCTTT.

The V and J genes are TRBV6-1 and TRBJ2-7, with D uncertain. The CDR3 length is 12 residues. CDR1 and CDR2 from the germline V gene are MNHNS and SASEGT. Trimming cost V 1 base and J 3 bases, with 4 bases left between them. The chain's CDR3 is CASSEGNYEQYV. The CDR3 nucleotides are TGTGCCAGCAGTGAAGGGAACTACGAGCAGTACGTC.

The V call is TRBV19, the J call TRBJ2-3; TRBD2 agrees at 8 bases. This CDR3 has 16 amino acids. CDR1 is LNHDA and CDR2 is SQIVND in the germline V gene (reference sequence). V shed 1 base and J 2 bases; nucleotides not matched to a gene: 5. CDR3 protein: CASSIVSGEITDTQYF. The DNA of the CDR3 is TGTGCCAGTAGTATAGTTAGCGGGGAGATCACAGATACGCAGTATTTT.

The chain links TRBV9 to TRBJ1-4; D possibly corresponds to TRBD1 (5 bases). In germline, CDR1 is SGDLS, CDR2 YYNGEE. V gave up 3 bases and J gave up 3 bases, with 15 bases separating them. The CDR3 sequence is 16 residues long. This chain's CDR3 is CASSASGAGANEKLFF. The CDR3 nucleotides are TGTGCCAGCAGCGCCTCCGGGGCGGGAGCTAATGAAAAACTGTTTTTT.

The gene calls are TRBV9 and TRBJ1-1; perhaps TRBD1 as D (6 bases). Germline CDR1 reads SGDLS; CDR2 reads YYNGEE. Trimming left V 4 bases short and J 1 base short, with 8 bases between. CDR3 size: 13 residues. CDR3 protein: CASSSQGNTEAFF. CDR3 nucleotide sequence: TGTGCCAGCAGCTCACAGGGGAACACTGAAGCTTTCTTT.

The CDR3 reads CASSEWQGASYEQYV. In nucleotides, the CDR3 is TGTGCCAGCAGTGAATGGCAGGGGGCAAGCTACGAGCAGTACGTC. The chain combines TRBV6-1 with TRBJ2-7, with 8 bases fitting TRBD1. Trimming at V came to 2 bases and at J to 3 bases, leaving 6 bases not matched to a gene. The CDR3 consists of 15 residues. Germline CDR1 is MNHNS and CDR2 is SASEGT.

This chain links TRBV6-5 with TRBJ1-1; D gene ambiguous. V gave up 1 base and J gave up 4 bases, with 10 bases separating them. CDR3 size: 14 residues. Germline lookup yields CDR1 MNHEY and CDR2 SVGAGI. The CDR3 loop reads CASSYLGDGTEAFF. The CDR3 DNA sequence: TGTGCCAGCAGTTACTTAGGAGACGGCACTGAAGCTTTCTTT.